This T cell receptor (beta chain) appears in the sequencing data of a study of T-cell reconstitution after alpha-beta-depleted transplantation in children (dated by TCRdb to between 2015 and 2016). General notes on the study: T-cell immune reconstitution after TCRalphabeta/CD19-depleted allogeneic hematopoietic cell transplantation in children was quantitatively tracked in the study by means of TCR repertoire profiling.

This clonotype was found a few times. It has no known antigen specificity. Within one base of it there is no much larger clone, and no base qualities were kept. The library was built by means of PCR. TCRdb shows the sequencer as Illumina HiSeq 2500. TCR libraries were prepared with molecular barcoding, using unique molecular identifiers to normalize TCRbeta repertoire quantification. The raw public reads went through TCRdb reprocessing: fastp at Q25, MiXCR clone calling, in-frame beta chains kept. When rows share a CDR3 protein, they turn into one entry using the most common DNA and genes. The sample includes about 980,000 distinct CDR3 sequences, with roughly 29% observed a single time. The biggest ten clones account for more than 25% of the sample. Taken with the paper, the label for treatment or condition translates to: allogeneic hematopoietic cell transplantation with graft depleted of TCRalphabeta T cells and CD19 B cells. Transplant recipients were children who received TCRalphabeta/CD19-depleted allogeneic hematopoietic cell grafts.

The full study reports these points: The apparently early recovery of alphabetaT-cell counts about two months after transplant reportedly depended on only several hundred rapidly expanded clones that came from non-depleted graft cells. The high TCRbeta diversity at day 60 in some patients was ascribed to recipient T cells and intrathymic progenitors that had survived conditioning. Over subsequent months, a decline in hyperexpanded clone frequencies was noted, and after one year, T-cell counts and TCRbeta diversity were mostly ascribed to newly produced T cells.

Trimming takes 7 bases off V and 4 bases off J; junction bases not matched to a gene: 7. The CDR3 contains 14 residues, cysteine and phenylalanine counted. Only the CDR3 part of the read is kept: 42 bases, read in frame from the first base. The chain was built from TRBV12-3 or TRBV12-4 and TRBJ2-1; 7 nucleotides in the junction match TRBD2. This sample comprised PBMCs, mostly from graft donor cells, obtained 360 days after TCRalphabeta/CD19-depleted stem cell transplant. The clonotype was recovered from a boy under two years old who had a stem cell transplant for SCID, so the T cells may come from the graft donor. DNA sequence: TGTGCCAGCACCGTCGGGACTACTTACAATGAGCAGTTCTTC. Its translation reads: CASTVGTTYNEQFF.